This entry lists 32 T cell receptor beta chains sequenced from one sample in a study of OX40 agonist ivuxolimab in advanced cancers. Sequenced by immunoSEQ multiplex PCR; TCRdb stores in-frame clones only, minus some. The table includes approximately 35,000 clones, 70% to 85% detected once. The sample consisted of CD4+ or CD8+ T cells sorted from blood, taken in a trial of the OX40 agonist ivuxolimab. The receptors were gathered from an adult with an advanced solid tumor such as melanoma, head and neck, liver or kidney cancer.

This clone was counted a single time. The chain has TRBV6-4 and TRBJ2-3; TRBD2 matches at 9 bases. Germline-derived CDR1 and CDR2 are MRHNA and SNTAGT. The V gene end was trimmed by 4 bases and the J gene end by 2 bases; junction bases not matched to a gene: 7. The CDR3 has 16 amino acids. CDR3: CASSVEAGGHTDTQYF. The CDR3, as DNA: TGTGCCAGCAGTGTGGAAGCGGGGGGTCACACAGATACGCAGTATTTT.

The sample holds one count of this clone. The chain combines TRBV7-9 with TRBJ2-2; the D gene is possibly TRBD1 (5 bases). The CDR3 runs to 14 residues. Germline V gene data show CDR1 as SEHNR and CDR2 as FQNEAQ (reference sequence). The V end was cut by 4 bases, the J end by 4 bases, with 10 bases between. The CDR3 sequence: CASSYLQGTGELFF. For the CDR3, the DNA is TGTGCCAGCAGCTATTTGCAGGGCACCGGGGAGCTGTTTTTT. Variable domain in full (rest from reference TRBV7-9 and TRBJ2-2): DTGVSQNPRHKITKRGQNVTFRCDPISEHNRLYWYRQTLGQGPEFLTYFQNEAQLEKSRLLSDRFSAERPKGSFSTLEIQRTEQGDSAMYLCASSYLQGTGELFFGEGSRLTVL.

V usage is TRBV9 and J usage is TRBJ1-6; 7 bases align to TRBD1. The germline CDR1 and CDR2 sequences are SGDLS and YYNGEE. The CDR3 spans 14 residues. J gave up 5 bases and V 3 bases, and 2 bases lay outside the gene matches. Here the CDR3 reads CASSEGTDNSPLHF. The DNA of the CDR3 is TGTGCCAGCAGCGAGGGGACAGATAATTCACCCCTCCACTTT. Full variable domain (missing parts from reference TRBV9 and TRBJ1-6): DSGVTQTPKHLITATGQRVTLRCSPRSGDLSVYWYQQSLDQGLQFLIQYYNGEERAKGNILERFSAQQFPDLHSELNLSSLELGDSALYFCASSEGTDNSPLHFGNGTRLTVT.

The chain links TRBV2 to TRBJ1-4, with D uncertain. The CDR3 is 12 amino acids. V was shortened by 7 bases and J by 2 bases, with 5 bases between the two germline ends. CDR1 is SNHLY and CDR2 is FYNNEI in the germline V gene. The CDR3 DNA reads TGTGCCAGCACGCTCACTAATGAAAAACTGTTTTTT. The encoded protein is CASTLTNEKLFF. The whole variable domain, filled in from reference TRBV2 and TRBJ1-4, reads EPEVTQTPSHQVTQMGQEVILRCVPISNHLYFYWYRQILGQKVEFLVSFYNNEISEKSEIFDDQFSVERPDGSNFTLKIRSTKLEDSAMYFCASTLTNEKLFFGSGTQLSVL.

This clone was seen more than once but under ten times. The V call is TRBV27, the J call TRBJ1-1; no reliable D call. The ends were cut back, 6 bases at V and 4 bases at J, with 15 bases in the middle. Germline assignment: CDR1 MNHEY and CDR2 SMNVEV (reference sequence). The CDR3 sequence is 14 residues long. CDR3 in amino acids: CASRSWESGTEAFF. CDR3 DNA sequence: TGTGCCAGCAGGTCCTGGGAATCGGGCACTGAAGCTTTCTTT.

This rearrangement joins TRBV4-2 to TRBJ2-7; 13 positions agree with TRBD2. This CDR3 has 17 amino acids. The V gene's germline CDR1 is LGHNA and CDR2 YNFKEQ. J was trimmed by 9 bases and V by 3 bases; bases with no gene match: 14. This CDR3 reads CASSQGLAGFHRSVQYF. The DNA for the CDR3 is TGTGCCAGCAGCCAGGGACTAGCGGGGTTCCACCGATCGGTGCAGTACTTC.

The V and J genes are TRBV6-7 and TRBJ1-6, with D perhaps matching TRBD1 (6 bases). TRBV6-7 is classed as an ORF, of uncertain function. This CDR3 region has 15 residues. V dropped 2 bases and J dropped 6 bases, with 11 bases sitting between them. The CDR3 DNA follows: TGTGCCAGCAGTTACGGGGGGGCGCTTAATTCACCCCTCCACTTT. Translating gives CASSYGGALNSPLHF.

This clone was seen more than once but under ten times. J is TRBJ1-1 and V is TRBV5-6, with D possibly matching TRBD1 (5 bases). CDR3 length equals 15 residues. CDR1 SGHDT and CDR2 YYEEEE come from the germline V gene. Trimming pared 1 base from V and 1 base from J, leaving 11 bases between. CDR3 sequence (DNA): TGTGCCAGCAGCTTGTTTCGGGGCGGGAACACTGAAGCTTTCTTT. Protein: CASSLFRGGNTEAFF.

This chain connects TRBV30 to TRBJ2-5, with D uncertain. The length of the CDR3 is 11 residues. The germline V gene has CDR1 GTSNPN and CDR2 SVGIG (reference sequence). V lost 2 bases to trimming and J lost 6 bases, with 7 bases between them. This CDR3 is CAWSSDKTQYF. CDR3 nucleotide sequence: TGTGCCTGGAGTAGTGACAAGACCCAGTACTTC.

The V gene is TRBV9, the J gene TRBJ1-2; D remains unclear. From germline, CDR1 is SGDLS and CDR2 YYNGEE. This CDR3 comprises 10 residues. V was cut by 4 bases and J by 8 bases, with 6 bases left in between. CDR3 coding DNA: TGTGCCAGCAGCTCGAAGGGCTACACCTTC. This encodes CASSSKGYTF.

V is TRBV10-3 and J is TRBJ1-1; no definite D call. The CDR3 sequence is 13 residues long. The V and J ends lost 2 bases and 11 bases respectively, with 15 bases between them. Per the germline V gene, CDR1 is ENHRY and CDR2 is SYGVKD. CDR3 DNA sequence: TGTGCCATCAGTGAGGAGCTCGCAAGCTATGCTTTCTTT. Residues: CAISEELASYAFF.

This clone qualifies as medium-sized. This rearrangement joins TRBV6-1 to TRBJ2-7; weak D call: TRBD2 (6 bases). The CDR3 extends over 15 amino acids. Germline CDR1 MNHNS, CDR2 SASEGT. Trimming removed 5 bases from V and 4 bases from J, with 18 bases in between. The CDR3 region is CASSSRDLGGYEQYF. The CDR3 coding sequence is TGTGCCAGCAGTTCTCGGGACTTGGGGGGTTACGAGCAGTACTTC.

This clone was recorded a few times. The rearrangement uses TRBV21-1 and TRBJ1-2; TRBD1, the table's D call, was not compared with the DNA. TRBV21-1 is noted as a pseudogene. The CDR3 consists of 15 residues. CDR3 nucleotide sequence: TGTGCCAGCAGCAAAGCGCGGCGAAGGGGGTTAAGCTACACCTTC. Translation: CASSKARRRGLSYTF.

The chain combines TRBV19 with TRBJ1-3, with D uncertain. The CDR3 is made up of 13 amino acids. The V end lost 10 bases, the J end lost 0 bases, and 10 bases lay between the germline ends. Germline V gene sequence: CDR1 LNHDA, CDR2 SQIVND (reference sequence). CDR3 nucleotide sequence: TGTGCCACCGGACCGGCCTCTGGAAACACCATATATTTT. Amino acids: CATGPASGNTIYF.

The rearrangement uses TRBV2 and TRBJ1-2; a weak D match, TRBD1 (6 bases). Germline V CDR1 and CDR2: SNHLY, FYNNEI. V lost 4 bases to trimming and J lost 8 bases, with 14 bases between them. The CDR3 consists of 13 residues. The CDR3 bases are TGTGCCAGCAGTGCAGGGGAATTTCGCGGCTACACCTTC. Translating it yields CASSAGEFRGYTF.

Turning to this clone: Different DNA sequences within this sample yield the same CDR3. The chain has TRBV5-1 and TRBJ1-6, with D possibly TRBD1 on 5 matching bases. V lost 3 bases and J 3 bases, leaving 13 bases between the germline ends. From germline, CDR1 is SGHRS and CDR2 YFSETQ. The CDR3 is 16 residues long. CDR3 DNA: TGCGCCAGCAGCTCAAAGGGGCCTTTCTATAATTCACCCCTCCACTTT. It yields the protein CASSSKGPFYNSPLHF. The full variable domain, in which reference TRBV5-1 and TRBJ1-6 provide the parts outside the CDR3, is KAGVTQTPRYLIKTRGQQVTLSCSPISGHRSVSWYQQTPGQGLQFLFEYFSETQRNKGNFPGRFSGRQFSNSRSEMNVSTLELGDSALYLCASSSKGPFYNSPLHFGNGTRLTVT.

The chain has TRBV10-3 and TRBJ1-2; 7 bases line up with TRBD1. V was pared by 6 bases and J by 6 bases, with 7 bases of the junction left unmatched. This CDR3 contains 13 residues. The germline V gene encodes CDR1 ENHRY and CDR2 SYGVKD. CDR3 coding DNA: TGTGCCATCAGGGTGGCAGGGGGTGATGGCTACACCTTC. It yields the protein CAIRVAGGDGYTF.

The rearrangement links TRBV18 to TRBJ2-5; D not certain. Germline assignment: CDR1 KGHSH and CDR2 LQKENI. This CDR3 contains 14 residues. V was clipped by 3 bases and J by 4 bases, with 12 bases between them. CDR3 DNA: TGTGCCAGCTCACCCTCCGGACCCTCAGAGACCCAGTACTTC. Its translation: CASSPSGPSETQYF.

This clone was counted only a few times. The chain is built from TRBV7-9 and TRBJ1-2; D remains ambiguous. The length of the CDR3 is 13 residues. V shed 1 base and J shed 7 bases, with 10 bases lying between them. Germline CDR1 SEHNR, CDR2 FQNEAQ (reference sequence). CDR3 nucleotide sequence: TGTGCCAGCAGCTTAGGGGGAGTAGGTGGCTACACCTTC. Translation gives CASSLGGVGGYTF.

V usage is TRBV2 and J usage is TRBJ1-1; 8 bases agree with TRBD1. Germline-derived CDR1 and CDR2 are SNHLY and FYNNEI. The junction had 2 bases not matched to a gene; V was cut back by 1 base and J by 7 bases. This CDR3 region has 13 residues. The CDR3 region has the DNA TGTGCCAGCAGTGAAGTCGGACAGGGTGAAGCTTTCTTT. Its translation: CASSEVGQGEAFF.

The genes are TRBV6-1 and TRBJ1-4, with 11 bases identical to TRBD1. The CDR3 has 14 residues. J gave up 5 bases and V 4 bases, and 0 bases lay outside the gene matches. CDR1 MNHNS and CDR2 SASEGT come from the germline V gene. For the CDR3, the DNA is TGTGCCAGCAGTGGGGACAGGGGGAATGAAAAACTGTTTTTT. Protein: CASSGDRGNEKLFF.

This chain uses TRBV5-1 with TRBJ1-1, with D maybe TRBD1 (6 bases). CDR1 and CDR2 (germline): SGHRS, YFSETQ. Trimming removed 2 bases from V and 5 bases from J, with 16 bases in between. The CDR3 consists of 15 residues. In DNA, the CDR3 is TGCGCCAGCAGCTTAGGGCAGGGGTTGAGGACTGAAGCTTTCTTT. As protein: CASSLGQGLRTEAFF.

The chain uses TRBV23-1 and TRBJ2-1, with D perhaps TRBD1 or TRBD2 (5 bases each). TRBV23-1 qualifies as an ORF whose function is uncertain. The V gene lost 0 bases and the J gene lost 11 bases, with 8 bases spanning the gap. CDR3 length: 12 residues. The CDR3: CASSQSPGQQFF. The CDR3 DNA follows: TGCGCCAGCAGTCAATCACCGGGACAGCAGTTCTTC.

CDR3 sequence reads: CASSPLGLAGPYEQYF. The CDR3, as DNA: TGTGCCAGCTCACCACTCGGACTAGCGGGGCCCTACGAGCAGTACTTC. V gene TRBV18 combines with J gene TRBJ2-7, with TRBD2 matching 12 bases. V trimming: 1 base; J trimming: 2 bases; junction bases outside the gene matches: 3. Germline V lookup: CDR1 KGHSH, CDR2 LQKENI. The CDR3 totals 16 residues.

The rearrangement joins TRBV25-1 to TRBJ1-2; TRBD1 matches 7 bases. The germline V gene has CDR1 MGHDK and CDR2 SYGVNS. V was pared by 2 bases and J by 4 bases, with 13 bases of the junction left unmatched. The CDR3 extends over 17 amino acids. The CDR3 reads CASSERGVRDSAYGYTF. Here the CDR3 DNA reads TGTGCCAGCAGTGAAAGAGGGGTGAGGGACAGCGCCTATGGCTACACCTTC.

The rearrangement uses TRBV6-5 and TRBJ2-1; D possibly uses TRBD1 or TRBD2 (7 bases each). This CDR3 has 16 residues. The germline V and J ends were trimmed by 0 bases and 7 bases, with 16 bases remaining between them. Looked up from germline, CDR1 is MNHEY and CDR2 is SVGAGI. The CDR3 region is CASSYSLTGRGNEQFF. In nucleotides, the CDR3 is TGTGCCAGCAGTTACTCGTTGACAGGGAGGGGGAATGAGCAGTTCTTC.

The chain is built from TRBV14 and TRBJ2-3, with a tentative D call TRBD1 (5 bases). CDR1 is SGHDN and CDR2 is FVKESK in the germline V gene. Trimming shortened V by 5 bases and J by 6 bases, and 6 bases separated the two germline ends. The length of the CDR3 is 11 residues. This chain's CDR3 is CASSSGDTQYF. Here the CDR3 DNA reads TGTGCCAGCAGCTCAGGGGATACGCAGTATTTT.

The chain joins TRBV5-1 to TRBJ2-5; no clear D gene. Germline V gene lookup returns CDR1 SGHRS and CDR2 YFSETQ. V gave up 4 bases and J gave up 2 bases, with 9 bases separating them. The CDR3 is 13 amino acids. DNA for the CDR3: TGCGCCAGCAGCCCTGAGCCACAAGAGACCCAGTACTTC. Translation gives CASSPEPQETQYF.

The rearrangement links TRBV5-6 to TRBJ1-6; weak D call: TRBD1 (5 bases). Trimming removed 0 bases at V and 9 bases at J, with 10 bases between. Per germline, CDR1 SGHDT and CDR2 YYEEEE. CDR3 length: 14 amino acids. DNA for the CDR3: TGTGCCAGCAGCTTGGGACTGGGGGGTTCACCCCTCCACTTT. Translated: CASSLGLGGSPLHF.

V and J are TRBV4-2 and TRBJ2-4; D gene uncertain. V lost 0 bases, J lost 6 bases, and 0 bases lay in between. The CDR3 has 11 residues. CDR1 is LGHNA, CDR2 YNFKEQ, per germline. The CDR3 DNA sequence: TGTGCCAGCAGCCAAGAAAACATTCAGTACTTC. Translating gives CASSQENIQYF.

CDR3 coding DNA: TGTGCCAGCAGCGGATCATACGGAAACACCATATATTTT. Translated, it gives CASSGSYGNTIYF. The chain is built from TRBV9 and TRBJ1-3; no clear D gene. This CDR3 spans 13 amino acids. The germline V gene encodes CDR1 SGDLS and CDR2 YYNGEE. Trimming cost V 3 bases and J 4 bases, with 8 bases left between them.

Sample share makes this clone medium-sized. This chain joins TRBV18 and TRBJ1-5, with unresolved D. V lost 0 bases, J lost 2 bases, and 11 bases lay in between. This CDR3 contains 16 residues. Looked up from germline, CDR1 is KGHSH and CDR2 is LQKENI. The CDR3 coding sequence is TGTGCCAGCTCACCACCGTCCGGTTCAGGCAATCAGCCCCAGCATTTT. Residues: CASSPPSGSGNQPQHF.